This is a list of T cell receptor beta chains from one sample in a study of regulatory T cells in long-lasting Graves disease. MiXCR was run by TCRdb on the multiplex PCR reads, yielding one entry per CDR3 protein. The sample yields more than 300,000 distinct CDR3 sequences, more than 20% seen once. Specimen: peripheral blood mononuclear cells (PBMCs), collected when the disease was refractory, from a patient treated with antithyroid drugs. The receptors shown here come from a woman aged 35 to 49 with Graves disease. Each CDR3 is given without its conserved first and last residue. Some rows mark clone size as missing; the rest say once, few, many or name a class of expanded clone.

CDR3 length | clone size | J gene | V gene | CDR3 protein
12 | . | TRBJ2-2 | TRBV7-6 | ASSSQGGAGELF
15 | many | TRBJ2-7 | TRBV29-1 | SAIIGLAEHISYEQY
15 | few | TRBJ2-7 | TRBV20-1 | SARVLFGDRGNYEQY
11 | once | TRBJ2-3 | TRBV29-1 | SDNGRETDTQY
11 | many | TRBJ1-1 | TRBV7-2 | ASMNFGGTEAF
11 | few | TRBJ1-1 | TRBV19 | ASSMGQLTEAF
15 | . | TRBJ2-1 | TRBV11-2 | ASSLARLDRSYNEQF
17 | many | TRBJ2-4 | TRBV7-8 | ASSLAVRSTPGAKNIQY
11 | . | TRBJ2-2 | TRBV20-1 | SASRLIDGELF
12 | . | TRBJ2-1 | TRBV5-5 | ASSLVGTSNEQF
12 | . | TRBJ1-5 | TRBV7-2 | ASSGDRGAQPQH
13 | many | TRBJ1-1 | TRBV28 | ASSETGTVNTEAF
12 | . | TRBJ2-1 | TRBV28 | ASSLRGIYNEQF
14 | many | TRBJ2-5 | TRBV7-7 | ASSPWTSAPGETQY
15 | many | TRBJ1-1 | TRBV28 | ASSAGGGSWLNTEAF
11 | many | TRBJ1-5 | TRBV10-2 | ASAGTNNQPQH
12 | many | TRBJ2-7 | TRBV27 | ASRKPGHTYEQY
10 | many | TRBJ2-5 | TRBV12-3/TRBV12-4 | ASRREGETQY
12 | many | TRBJ1-6 | TRBV20-1 | SAKRTGLDSPLH
9 | . | TRBJ2-7 | TRBV7-9 | ASMEIGAQY
14 | few | TRBJ2-7 | TRBV3-1 | ASSQAHKERHYEQY
13 | . | TRBJ1-1 | TRBV3-1 | ASSQGGKGNTEAF
12 | few | TRBJ1-1 | TRBV3-1 | ASSQGTMNTEAF
12 | . | TRBJ2-5 | TRBV4-1 | ASSQPTGAETQY
16 | few | TRBJ2-5 | TRBV6-2/TRBV6-3 | ASSYSGKTSGIKETQY
15 | many | TRBJ1-5 | TRBV2 | ASAGLHNPYSNQPQH
12 | many | TRBJ2-5 | TRBV20-1 | SARVETEQETQY
13 | . | TRBJ2-3 | TRBV20-1 | SAVRTATSTDTQY
16 | . | TRBJ2-7 | TRBV28 | ASSQDGVWSGISYEQY
12 | many | TRBJ2-7 | TRBV24-1 | ATRSVGPPYEQY
16 | few | TRBJ1-5 | TRBV20-1 | SARDMGQDFYSNQPQH
12 | many | TRBJ2-7 | TRBV20-1 | SAGIAGGPYEQY
11 | many | TRBJ2-7 | TRBV28 | ASSLGMPYEQY
11 | . | TRBJ2-5 | TRBV18 | ASSPGLVETQY
12 | few | TRBJ2-7 | TRBV28 | ASRPGGEGYEQY
12 | . | TRBJ1-1 | TRBV7-9 | ASSYTGGDTEAF
13 | . | TRBJ1-6 | TRBV20-1 | SATLGTSMSSPLH
22 | once | TRBJ2-7 | TRBV28 | ASTNQTSMYLCASSPPMLHEQY
10 | many | TRBJ2-1 | TRBV2 | ASTTQYNEQF
13 | many | TRBJ1-5 | TRBV7-2 | ASSLGFGDNQPQH
13 | . | TRBJ2-2 | TRBV20-1 | SVATSFVNTGELF
15 | few | TRBJ2-7 | TRBV9 | ASSASTGTSGTYEQY
13 | many | TRBJ2-7 | TRBV6-1 | ASRERGAEPYEQY
19 | . | TRBJ2-3 | TRBV15 | ATSRDSGLLLLSSSTDTQY
10 | many | TRBJ2-7 | TRBV2 | ASILRGYEQY
12 | few | TRBJ1-1 | TRBV6-9 | ASSYSEGHVEAF
12 | many | TRBJ1-2 | TRBV6-1 | ASSGYNRNYGYT
14 | . | TRBJ2-7 | TRBV5-5 | ASSLVGAPSRYEQY